These 23 T cell receptor beta chains were all obtained from the same sample, sequenced in a study of T cells after yellow fever vaccination. TCRdb passed the 5' RACE reads through MiXCR, listing each CDR3 protein once. The table has 150,000 to 200,000 distinct CDR3 sequences, approximately 6.2% seen once. The sample in question was CD4+ T cells sorted from PBMCs, obtained on the day of the first yellow fever vaccination. Receptors were obtained from a young man who received the YFV17D yellow fever vaccine.

The chain links TRBV6-5 to TRBJ2-5; tentative D call: TRBD2 (5 bases). Trimming shortened V by 2 bases and J by 5 bases, and 18 bases separated the two germline ends. This CDR3 spans 16 amino acids. Germline V gene lookup returns CDR1 MNHEY and CDR2 SVGAGI. The CDR3 here is CASSYIVLATGETQYF. CDR3 DNA: TGTGCCAGCAGTTACATAGTACTGGCCACGGGGGAGACCCAGTACTTC.

Many counts were recorded for this clonotype. The chain links TRBV20-1 to TRBJ1-1, with a tentative D call TRBD1 (5 bases). The CDR3 spans 14 residues. The germline V and J ends were trimmed by 0 bases and 0 bases, with 8 bases remaining between them. Germline assignment: CDR1 DFQATT and CDR2 SNEGSKA (reference sequence). In nucleotides, the CDR3 is TGCAGTGCTAGAGACAGGGTGGTGAACACTGAAGCTTTCTTT. Its protein is CSARDRVVNTEAFF.

The chain links TRBV4-2 to TRBJ1-3, with 8 positions matching TRBD1. This CDR3 region has 17 residues. Per the germline V gene, CDR1 is LGHNA and CDR2 is YNFKEQ. The ends lost 1 base at V and 0 bases at J; junction bases unmatched: 5. The CDR3 DNA reads as TGTGCCAGCAGCCAAGGGGACAGGTTGCTCTCTGGAAACACCATATATTTT. Translating gives CASSQGDRLLSGNTIYF.

This clonotype was picked up a small number of times. This chain links TRBV7-3 with TRBJ1-1, with D possibly matching TRBD1 (5 bases). CDR3 length: 13 amino acids. Germline CDR1 reads SGHTA; CDR2 reads FQGTGA. The V gene lost 4 bases and the J gene lost 4 bases, with 10 bases spanning the gap. DNA for the CDR3: TGTGCCAGCAGCTCTGGGGGGAGCACTGAAGCTTTCTTT. Translation: CASSSGGSTEAFF.

The chain uses TRBV4-2 and TRBJ2-5; no clear D. Trimming pared 4 bases from V and 1 base from J, leaving 16 bases between. Germline assignment: CDR1 LGHNA and CDR2 YNFKEQ. The CDR3 is 16 amino acids. CDR3 residues: CASSPGIHSGQETQYF. Written as DNA, the CDR3 is TGTGCCAGCAGCCCTGGGATCCATTCGGGCCAAGAGACCCAGTACTTC.

This clonotype was seen repeatedly, ten times or more. J is TRBJ2-1 and V is TRBV5-1; TRBD1 matches at 9 bases. With V trimmed by 2 bases and J by 2 bases, 5 bases remained unmatched. Germline V gene sequence: CDR1 SGHRS, CDR2 YFSETQ. The CDR3 extends over 16 amino acids. The CDR3 region is CASSLRGQGTYNEQFF. The CDR3 DNA follows: TGCGCCAGCAGCTTAAGGGGACAGGGAACCTACAATGAGCAGTTCTTC.

On this clonotype: The junction and the germline gene differ at one end; a read error may be behind it. The rearrangement links TRBV20-1 to TRBJ2-3; D not resolved. Germline assignment: CDR1 DFQATT and CDR2 SNEGSKA (reference sequence). The CDR3 is made up of 14 amino acids. The CDR3 nucleotides are TGCATTGCTAGGAACAGCAAAATGGGAGATACGCAGTATTTT. Translation: CIARNSKMGDTQYF.

This clonotype showed up many times. The chain joins TRBV6-2 or TRBV6-3 to TRBJ2-3; 9 nucleotides match TRBD1. J was trimmed by 5 bases and V by 5 bases; bases with no gene match: 5. Germline V gene lookup returns CDR1 MNHEY and CDR2 SVGEGT. The CDR3 covers 14 residues. This CDR3 is CASSNGQGIDTQYF. CDR3 bases: TGTGCCAGCAGTAACGGACAGGGGATAGATACGCAGTATTTT.

This clonotype came up a few times. The chain employs TRBV12-3 or TRBV12-4 and TRBJ2-1; 11 nucleotides match TRBD2. The CDR3 consists of 15 residues. V lost 5 bases to trimming and J lost 6 bases; unmatched junction nucleotides: 6. CDR3 sequence (DNA): TGTGCCAGCAGTCCCGGACTAGCGGGTAGCAATGAGCAGTTCTTC. The encoded protein is CASSPGLAGSNEQFF.

There are a few counts of this clonotype. The chain uses TRBV9 and TRBJ2-3, with D perhaps matching TRBD2 (6 bases). Germline V gives CDR1 SGDLS, CDR2 YYNGEE. Trimming stripped 4 bases from V and 6 bases from J, with 30 bases between. This CDR3 has 19 amino acids. The CDR3 coding sequence is TGTGCCAGCAGCTCAGTGATGGGAGGAAGGACTGCCAGCTCCGATACGCAGTATTTT. It specifies CASSSVMGGRTASSDTQYF.

V usage is TRBV4-3 and J usage is TRBJ2-3; 7 bases fit TRBD1. The junction had 4 bases not matched to a gene; V was cut back by 4 bases and J by 6 bases. The CDR3 length is 13 residues. Germline values: CDR1 LGHNA, CDR2 YSLEER. The CDR3 is CASSRVTGDTQYF. The CDR3 DNA follows: TGCGCCAGCAGCCGAGTGACAGGGGATACGCAGTATTTT.

The chain combines TRBV7-7 with TRBJ1-4; no definite D call. The CDR3 consists of 13 residues. Trimming cost V 2 bases and J 5 bases, with 6 bases left between them. Germline CDR1 and CDR2: SSHAT and FNYEAQ (reference sequence). CDR3 sequence (DNA): TGTGCCAGCAGCTTATACCAGAATGAAAAACTGTTTTTT. Its translation is CASSLYQNEKLFF.

The V and J genes are TRBV2 and TRBJ2-5; 10 bases map to TRBD2. Losses at the gene ends were 7 bases for V and 4 bases for J; bases not matched to a gene: 6. This CDR3 spans 14 amino acids. Germline V gene data show CDR1 as SNHLY and CDR2 as FYNNEI. The CDR3 DNA follows: TGTGCCAGCAACAGAGCGGGGGGGCGAGAGACCCAGTACTTC. Its protein product is CASNRAGGRETQYF.

This clonotype appeared many times. The chain recombines TRBV28 with TRBJ1-1; 8 bases align to TRBD1. Germline CDR1 and CDR2: MDHEN and SYDVKM. The length of the CDR3 is 15 residues. J gave up 4 bases and V 6 bases, and 10 bases lay outside the gene matches. This CDR3 reads CASSTGGGRGTEAFF. CDR3 nucleotide sequence: TGTGCCAGCAGCACAGGGGGGGGTCGGGGCACTGAAGCTTTCTTT.

This clonotype has a count of ten or more. The chain couples TRBV19 to TRBJ1-2; D gene ambiguous. Germline loops: CDR1 LNHDA, CDR2 SQIVND (reference sequence). The CDR3 consists of 16 residues. V dropped 3 bases and J dropped 2 bases, with 16 bases sitting between them. The DNA of the CDR3 is TGTGCCAGTAGTATCCATCTAGAGTCTAGCAACTATGGCTACACCTTC. Protein product: CASSIHLESSNYGYTF.

This clonotype was recorded many times. V gene TRBV6-1 combines with J gene TRBJ1-2; TRBD1 aligns across 8 bases. Losses at the gene ends were 5 bases for V and 3 bases for J; bases not matched to a gene: 5. There are 14 residues in the CDR3. Germline V gene sequence: CDR1 MNHNS, CDR2 SASEGT. CDR3 DNA: TGTGCCAGCAGTCCCGACAGGGGCGACTATGGCTACACCTTC. Its protein product is CASSPDRGDYGYTF.

The V call is TRBV3-1, the J call TRBJ2-5; D perhaps matches TRBD2 (6 bases). Trimming stripped 4 bases from V and 7 bases from J, with 16 bases between. This CDR3 has 14 residues. Germline V gene sequence: CDR1 LGHDT, CDR2 YNNKEL (reference sequence). Here the CDR3 DNA reads TGTGCCAGCAGCCCCACTAGCCTGATCGGGACCCAGTACTTC. Protein sequence: CASSPTSLIGTQYF.

This clonotype was detected many times. The genes are TRBV7-2 and TRBJ1-1; D unclear. CDR1 and CDR2 (germline): SGHTA, FQGNSA. CDR3 length equals 16 residues. V gave up 1 base and J gave up 0 bases, with 12 bases separating them. CDR3 DNA sequence: TGTGCCAGCAGCTTAGGAGGACTCCTCTTGAACACTGAAGCTTTCTTT. It translates to CASSLGGLLLNTEAFF.

J is TRBJ2-5 and V is TRBV4-2; 8 bases fit TRBD2. With 0 bases clipped from V and 4 bases from J, the junction kept 19 bases outside the gene matches. CDR3 length: 20 amino acids. The germline V gene has CDR1 LGHNA and CDR2 YNFKEQ. CDR3 DNA sequence: TGTGCCAGCAGCCAAGATCCGGCTGGGCGGGGGGCGACCTCAGTAGAGACCCAGTACTTC. Translation gives CASSQDPAGRGATSVETQYF.

A few counts support this clonotype. This rearrangement joins TRBV27 to TRBJ2-5; 7 bases are a match to TRBD2. V was clipped by 7 bases and J by 5 bases; unmatched bases: 7. The CDR3 totals 13 residues. Germline V gene sequence: CDR1 MNHEY, CDR2 SMNVEV (reference sequence). Written as DNA, the CDR3 is TGTGCCAGCACGCAGGGTAGCGGGGAGACCCAGTACTTC. Translating it yields CASTQGSGETQYF.

The sample holds many counts of this clonotype. This sequence joins TRBV20-1 and TRBJ2-1; D is ambiguous. The CDR3 runs to 13 residues. Germline CDR1 is DFQATT and CDR2 is SNEGSKA (reference sequence). Trimming cost V 4 bases and J 2 bases, with 9 bases left between them. The DNA for the CDR3 is TGCAGTGCTAATAGGGCGGCCTACAATGAGCAGTTCTTC. Translated: CSANRAAYNEQFF.

This clonotype was detected a few times. The rearrangement joins TRBV5-6 to TRBJ1-3, with D possibly TRBD1 on 5 matching bases. The length of the CDR3 is 17 residues. Germline assignment: CDR1 SGHDT and CDR2 YYEEEE. Deletions cut 3 bases from V and 0 bases from J, with 16 bases between. The CDR3 nucleotides read TGTGCCAGCAGCTCTACCACCAGGGATTACTCTGGAAACACCATATATTTT. This encodes CASSSTTRDYSGNTIYF. The full variable domain, rest sourced from reference TRBV5-6 and TRBJ1-3, is DAGVTQSPTHLIKTRGQQVTLRCSPKSGHDTVSWYQQALGQGPQFIFQYYEEEERQRGNFPDRFSGHQFPNYSSELNVNALLLGDSALYLCASSSTTRDYSGNTIYFGEGSWLTVV.

This clonotype was counted only a few times. The chain employs TRBV5-4 and TRBJ2-5; the match to TRBD1 covers 8 bases. Looked up from germline, CDR1 is SGHNT and CDR2 is YYREEE (reference sequence). V was clipped by 4 bases and J by 5 bases; unmatched bases: 16. The CDR3 contains 17 residues. CDR3 DNA sequence: TGTGCCAGCAGCGCGGGGACAGGTAGAACCCTGGGGGAGACCCAGTACTTC. Translating it yields CASSAGTGRTLGETQYF. Using reference TRBV5-4 and TRBJ2-5 for the parts outside the CDR3, the full variable domain is ETGVTQSPTHLIKTRGQQVTLRCSSQSGHNTVSWYQQALGQGPQFIFQYYREEENGRGNFPPRFSGLQFPNYSSELNVNALELDDSALYLCASSAGTGRTLGETQYFGPGTRLLVL.